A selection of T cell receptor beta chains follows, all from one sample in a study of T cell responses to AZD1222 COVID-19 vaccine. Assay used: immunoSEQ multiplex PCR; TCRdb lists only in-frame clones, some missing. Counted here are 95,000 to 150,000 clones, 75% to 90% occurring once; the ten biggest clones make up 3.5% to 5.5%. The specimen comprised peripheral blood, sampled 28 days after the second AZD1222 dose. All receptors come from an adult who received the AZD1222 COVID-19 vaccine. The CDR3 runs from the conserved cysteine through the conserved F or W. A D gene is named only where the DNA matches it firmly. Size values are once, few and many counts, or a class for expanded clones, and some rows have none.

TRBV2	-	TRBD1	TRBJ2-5	CASRTTGTDIQETQYF	TGTGCCAGCAGAACGACCGGGACAGATATCCAAGAGACCCAGTACTTC
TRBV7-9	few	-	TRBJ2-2	CASSLGGRGRVAGELFF	TGTGCCAGCAGCTTAGGGGGACGGGGGCGCGTCGCCGGGGAGCTGTTTTTT
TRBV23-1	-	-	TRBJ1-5	CASSQNSRLNQPQHF	TGCGCCAGCAGTCAAAATAGCCGTCTAAATCAGCCCCAGCATTTT
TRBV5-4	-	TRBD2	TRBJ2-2	CASRAGLAGGNTGELFF	TGTGCCAGCAGAGCGGGACTAGCGGGGGGCAACACCGGGGAGCTGTTTTTT
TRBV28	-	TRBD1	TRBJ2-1	CASSTYRGIPPSSSYNEQFF	TGTGCCAGCAGTACATACAGGGGGATCCCCCCCTCCAGCTCCTACAATGAGCAGTTCTTC
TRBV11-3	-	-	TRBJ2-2	CASSLRWGSGELFF	TGTGCCAGCAGCTTACGGTGGGGTTCCGGGGAGCTGTTTTTT
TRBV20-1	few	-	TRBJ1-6	CSASRTANSPLHF	TGCAGTGCTAGTCGGACAGCCAATTCACCCCTCCACTTT
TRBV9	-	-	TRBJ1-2	CASSDEGSPGPRRKYGYTF	TGTGCCAGCAGCGACGAGGGGTCTCCGGGACCAAGAAGGAAGTATGGCTACACCTTC
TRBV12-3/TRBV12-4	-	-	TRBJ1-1	CASSGQFLSEAFF	TGTGCCAGCAGTGGACAATTCCTAAGTGAAGCTTTCTTT
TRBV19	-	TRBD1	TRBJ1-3	CASSKDRVGNTIYF	TGTGCCAGTAGTAAAGACAGGGTTGGAAACACCATATATTTT
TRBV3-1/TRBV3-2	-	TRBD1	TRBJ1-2	CASSQSTGVRVF	TGTGCCAGCAGCCAGTCGACAGGGGTGAGGGTCTTC
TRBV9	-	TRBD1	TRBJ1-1	CASSPTGGTGANTEAFF	TGTGCCAGCAGCCCCACGGGAGGGACAGGGGCGAACACTGAAGCTTTCTTT
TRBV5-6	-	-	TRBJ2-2	CASSTLAGELFF	TGTGCCAGCAGCACACTTGCCGGGGAGCTGTTTTTT
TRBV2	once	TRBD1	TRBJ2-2	CASIGTAKQSGELFF	TGTGCCAGCATAGGGACAGCCAAACAGAGCGGGGAGCTGTTTTTT
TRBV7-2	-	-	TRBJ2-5	CASSLALGHQETQYF	TGTGCCAGCAGCTTAGCGCTTGGCCACCAAGAGACCCAGTACTTC
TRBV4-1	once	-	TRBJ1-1	CASSQGQTMNTEAFF	TGCGCCAGCAGCCAAGGACAGACTATGAACACTGAAGCTTTCTTT
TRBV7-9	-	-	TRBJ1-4	CASSPGQLGGRNEKLFF	TGTGCCAGCAGCCCGGGACAACTGGGGGGCCGTAATGAAAAACTGTTTTTT
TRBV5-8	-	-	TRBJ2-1	CASSLADPTTGRSEQFF	TGTGCCAGCAGCTTGGCCGATCCCACAACGGGACGGAGTGAGCAGTTCTTC
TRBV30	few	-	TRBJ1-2	CAWSETTVYGYTF	TGTGCCTGGAGTGAGACGACAGTTTATGGCTACACCTTC
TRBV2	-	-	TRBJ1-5	CASSPRGGETGQPQHF	TGTGCCAGCAGTCCGAGAGGGGGAGAGACGGGTCAGCCCCAGCATTTT
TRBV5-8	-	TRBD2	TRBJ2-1	CASSLLLAVYNESPDEQFF	TGTGCCAGCAGCTTGCTACTAGCGGTCTACAATGAGAGCCCCGATGAGCAGTTCTTC
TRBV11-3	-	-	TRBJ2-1	CASSSRQNEQFF	TGTGCCAGCAGCTCTAGACAGAATGAGCAGTTCTTC
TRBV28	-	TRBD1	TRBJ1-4	CASSFSGTGDEKLFF	TGTGCCAGCAGTTTTTCCGGGACAGGGGATGAAAAACTGTTTTTT
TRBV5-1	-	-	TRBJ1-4	CASSPTGPPNEKLFF	TGCGCCAGCAGCCCGACAGGCCCCCCTAATGAAAAACTGTTTTTT
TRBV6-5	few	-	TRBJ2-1	CASTRGKNNEQFF	TGTGCCAGCACCCGGGGGAAAAACAATGAGCAGTTCTTC
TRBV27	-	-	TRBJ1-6	CASGGRGRGPLHF	TGTGCCAGCGGGGGCCGGGGCCGAGGACCCCTCCACTTT
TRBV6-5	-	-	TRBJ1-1	CASSYSPQVEAFF	TGTGCCAGCAGTTACTCGCCCCAAGTTGAAGCTTTCTTT
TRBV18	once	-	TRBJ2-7	CASSQAGGQGYHEQYF	TGTGCCAGCTCACAAGCGGGGGGACAGGGCTATCACGAGCAGTACTTC
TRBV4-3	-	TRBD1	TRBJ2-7	CASSQEPPGQGREQYF	TGCGCCAGCAGCCAAGAACCACCGGGACAGGGACGCGAGCAGTACTTC
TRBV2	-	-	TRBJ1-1	CASSEPDGLEAFF	TGTGCCAGCAGTGAGCCCGACGGCCTTGAAGCTTTCTTT
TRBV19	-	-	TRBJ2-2	CASSPGGGYSGELFF	TGTGCCAGTAGCCCAGGGGGGGGCTATTCCGGGGAGCTGTTTTTT
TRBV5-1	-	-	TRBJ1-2	CASSVQNPNYGYTF	TGCGCCAGCAGCGTACAGAACCCAAACTATGGCTACACCTTC
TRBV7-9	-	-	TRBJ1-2	CASSLAGADYYGYTF	TGTGCCAGCAGCTTAGCGGGGGCAGACTACTATGGCTACACCTTC
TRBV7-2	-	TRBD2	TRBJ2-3	CASRGRGQRGGGVRDTQYF	TGTGCCAGCCGCGGGAGGGGCCAGCGGGGGGGCGGTGTGCGAGATACGCAGTATTTT
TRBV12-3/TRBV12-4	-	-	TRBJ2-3	CASSSWVFDTQYF	TGTGCCAGCAGTTCATGGGTCTTTGATACGCAGTATTTT
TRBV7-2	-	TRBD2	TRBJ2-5	CASSFSSGDLQETQYF	TGTGCCAGCAGCTTCTCTAGCGGGGACCTCCAAGAGACCCAGTACTTC
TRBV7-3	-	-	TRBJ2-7	CASSLSGGSYEQYF	TGTGCCAGCAGCTTATCTGGGGGCAGCTACGAGCAGTACTTC
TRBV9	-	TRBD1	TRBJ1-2	CASRSGGASGGYTF	TGTGCCAGCAGATCAGGGGGCGCATCGGGTGGCTACACCTTC
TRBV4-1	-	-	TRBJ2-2	CASSTGDAGRGELFF	TGCGCCAGCAGCACGGGGGACGCCGGGCGCGGGGAGCTGTTTTTT
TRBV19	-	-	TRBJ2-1	CAIRDPMKYNEQFF	TGTGCCATACGGGACCCCATGAAATACAATGAGCAGTTCTTC
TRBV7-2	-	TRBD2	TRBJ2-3	CASSLVETSGGLANTQYF	TGTGCCAGCAGCTTAGTCGAGACTAGCGGGGGGCTAGCAAATACGCAGTATTTT
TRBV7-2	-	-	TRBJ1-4	CASSFTATNEKLFF	TGTGCCAGCAGCTTTACAGCAACTAATGAAAAACTGTTTTTT
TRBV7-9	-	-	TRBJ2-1	CASSPATPKGHNEQFF	TGTGCCAGCAGCCCCGCTACCCCGAAGGGGCACAATGAGCAGTTCTTC
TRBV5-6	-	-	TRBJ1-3	CASRGSSSGNTIYF	TGTGCCAGCAGGGGGTCCTCCTCTGGAAACACCATATATTTT
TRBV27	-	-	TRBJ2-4	CAVQDLAKNIQYF	TGTGCCGTACAGGATCTAGCCAAAAACATTCAGTACTTC
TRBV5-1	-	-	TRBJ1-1	CASSLARGHTGAFF	TGCGCCAGCAGCTTGGCTCGGGGTCACACTGGAGCTTTCTTT
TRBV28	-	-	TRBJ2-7	CASSLFNLQGPSYEQYF	TGTGCCAGCAGTTTATTCAACTTGCAGGGACCTTCCTACGAGCAGTACTTC
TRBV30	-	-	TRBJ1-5	CAWSVEGNQPQHF	TGTGCCTGGAGTGTGGAGGGGAATCAGCCCCAGCATTTT
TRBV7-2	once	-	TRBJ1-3	CASSLVSGRGNTIYF	TGTGCCAGCAGCTTAGTGTCGGGGAGAGGAAACACCATATATTTT
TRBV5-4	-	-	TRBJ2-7	CASSRTSSRVEQYF	TGTGCCAGCAGCCGTACCTCATCGAGGGTCGAGCAGTACTTC
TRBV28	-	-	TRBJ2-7	CASSLTRDYEQYF	TGTGCCAGCAGTTTAACCCGGGACTACGAGCAGTACTTC
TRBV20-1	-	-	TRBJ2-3	CSASMGKPSTDTQYF	TGCAGTGCTAGTATGGGGAAACCTAGCACAGATACGCAGTATTTT
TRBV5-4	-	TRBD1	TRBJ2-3	CASSLDGTGFVSTDTQYF	TGTGCCAGCAGCTTGGATGGGACAGGGTTTGTTAGCACAGATACGCAGTATTTT